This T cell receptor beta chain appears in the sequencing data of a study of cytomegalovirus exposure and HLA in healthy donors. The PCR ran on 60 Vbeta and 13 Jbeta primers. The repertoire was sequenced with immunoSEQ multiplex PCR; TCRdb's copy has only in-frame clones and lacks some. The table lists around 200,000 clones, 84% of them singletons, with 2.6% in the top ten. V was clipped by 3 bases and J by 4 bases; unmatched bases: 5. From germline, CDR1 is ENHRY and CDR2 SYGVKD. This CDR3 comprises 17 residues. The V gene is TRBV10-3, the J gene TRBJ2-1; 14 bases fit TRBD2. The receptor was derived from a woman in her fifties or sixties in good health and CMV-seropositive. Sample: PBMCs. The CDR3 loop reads CAISEGLAGGGYNEQFF. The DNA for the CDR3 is TGTGCCATCAGTGAAGGACTAGCGGGGGGCGGGTACAATGAGCAGTTCTTC.